Below, 10 T cell receptor beta chains from the same sample are listed, as sequenced in a study of metastatic and nonmetastatic thyroid tumors. Thyroid surgery had not been preceded by any treatment in any patient. TCRdb used MiXCR to call clones anew from the PCR reads. The data contain about 21,000 clones, about 30% of them singletons. Input material: tumor tissue. These receptors all come from a male donor with papillary thyroid cancer or a benign thyroid nodule (not recorded which). Some clones in this sample may be carry-over from other donors' samples.

There are a few counts of this clone. The chain carries TRBV12-5 and TRBJ1-2; D unresolved. V dropped 4 bases and J dropped 3 bases, with 6 bases sitting between them. Germline CDR1 LGHNT, CDR2 FRNRAP. The CDR3 covers 12 residues. CDR3 region: CASGSPDYGYTF. The CDR3 DNA follows: TGTGCTAGTGGTTCCCCAGACTATGGCTACACCTTC. The full variable domain, with the rest looked up from reference TRBV12-5 and TRBJ1-2, is DARVTQTPRHKVTEMGQEVTMRCQPILGHNTVFWYRQTMMQGLELLAYFRNRAPLDDSGMPKDRFSAEMPDATLATLKIQPSEPRDSAVYFCASGSPDYGYTFGSGTRLTVV.

This clone was seen only a few times. The chain's CDR3 is CASSPSGTGDFYGYTF. In nucleotides, the CDR3 is TGTGCCAGCAGTCCTTCCGGGACAGGAGACTTCTATGGCTACACCTTC. This chain connects TRBV28 to TRBJ1-2; 8 nucleotides agree with TRBD1. V trimming: 5 bases; J trimming: 4 bases; junction bases outside the gene matches: 12. This CDR3 region has 16 residues. Germline V gene lookup returns CDR1 MDHEN and CDR2 SYDVKM.

This clone was counted only a few times. This chain connects TRBV2 to TRBJ1-1, with D perhaps matching TRBD1 (5 bases). Germline V gene lookup returns CDR1 SNHLY and CDR2 FYNNEI. This CDR3 region has 13 residues. Trimming removed 10 bases from V and 2 bases from J, with 14 bases in between. The CDR3 reads CANTGGINTEAFF. CDR3 coding DNA: TGTGCCAACACGGGGGGAATCAACACTGAAGCTTTCTTT.

Notes on this clone: A much larger clone differs from this one at a single base, so this may be a read error. The V and J genes are TRBV7-6 and TRBJ2-7, with 8 bases identical to TRBD1. Germline assignment: CDR1 SGHVS and CDR2 FNYEAQ. This CDR3 has 13 residues. J lost 5 bases, V lost 3 bases, and 3 bases had no gene match. The CDR3 DNA sequence: TGTGCCAGCAGCTTGGACAGGGAGGACGAGCAGTACTTC. Its protein is CASSLDREDEQYF.

This clone turned up a few times. The chain uses TRBV28 and TRBJ2-7, with TRBD2 matching 7 bases. Losses at the gene ends were 7 bases for V and 7 bases for J; bases not matched to a gene: 10. The germline CDR1 and CDR2 sequences are MDHEN and SYDVKM. The CDR3 covers 13 residues. This CDR3 is CASTPGGGVEQYF. The CDR3 nucleotides read TGTGCCAGCACCCCTGGGGGGGGGGTGGAGCAGTACTTC.

In regard to this clone: The junction differs from germline at one of its ends, possibly a read error. The V gene is TRBV5-1, the J gene TRBJ1-4; D ambiguous. Germline V gene lookup returns CDR1 SGHRS and CDR2 YFSETQ. The CDR3 consists of 14 residues. The DNA of the CDR3 is TGCGCCAGCAGCGTCCTGGGGAATAATGGAAAACTGCTTTTT. Translation: CASSVLGNNGKLLF.

This clone was seen ten or more times. The rearrangement uses TRBV4-2 and TRBJ2-5; D gene ambiguous. V lost 0 bases to trimming and J lost 1 base, with 12 bases between them. Germline V CDR1 and CDR2: LGHNA, YNFKEQ. The CDR3 runs 16 residues. CDR3 region: CASSQETAGVQETQYF. CDR3 coding DNA: TGTGCCAGCAGCCAAGAAACTGCTGGGGTCCAAGAGACCCAGTACTTC.

Within the sample, this clone is medium-sized (0.01 to 0.1%). The rearrangement links TRBV19 to TRBJ1-2; possible D gene TRBD1, 5 bases. CDR1 is LNHDA, CDR2 SQIVND, per germline (reference sequence). The CDR3 consists of 12 residues. The V and J ends lost 7 bases and 2 bases respectively, with 8 bases between them. The CDR3 DNA reads TGTGCCAGTACGACAGAAAACTATGGCTACACCTTC. Translation: CASTTENYGYTF.

This sequence joins TRBV30 and TRBJ2-2, with TRBD1 matching 10 bases. Germline trimming cut 3 bases from V and 5 bases from J; bases unmatched to any gene: 12. CDR3 length: 17 amino acids. From germline, CDR1 is GTSNPN and CDR2 SVGIG (reference sequence). This chain's CDR3 is CAWRARDRGERTGELFF. CDR3 DNA sequence: TGTGCCTGGAGGGCCAGGGACAGGGGCGAGAGAACCGGGGAGCTGTTTTTT.

This clone is a singleton in its sample. V is TRBV5-1 and J is TRBJ1-5; TRBD1 matches 10 bases. Germline-derived CDR1 and CDR2 are SGHRS and YFSETQ. The length of the CDR3 is 16 residues. J lost 14 bases, V lost 0 bases, and 14 bases had no gene match. CDR3 DNA sequence: TGCGCCAGCAGCTTGGGGACAGGGGGGCCCCATCAGCCAAAGCATTTT. Translation: CASSLGTGGPHQPKHF.